This TCR beta chain was identified in a study of CD8 T cells in ankylosing spondylitis. Study-level points and caveats: Disease-linked clones were reportedly significantly enriched in matched ankylosing spondylitis synovial fluid. Apparently characteristic of ankylosing spondylitis blood was a TCR beta motif (under ten highly homologous variants). CD8+ cells made up the disease-linked clones, which were relatively rare in peripheral blood. Earlier authors reported some of these motif variants in reactive arthritis synovial fluid and blood.

This clonotype occurred many times. As yet, its antigen is unknown. In making TCR beta libraries, quantitative 5'-RACE with molecular barcodes was used. TCRdb re-called the 5' RACE reads through MiXCR, storing one row per CDR3 protein. The profile shows fewer than 550,000 distinct CDR3 sequences, approximately 5% of them singletons. Sample: blood, either unsorted or a sorted T cell fraction (not recorded which). This clonotype was obtained from a male donor with ankylosing spondylitis.

DNA of the CDR3: TGTGCCAGCAGTCAGGGGTTCGTTTCACCCCTCCACTTT. Amino acid sequence: CASSQGFVSPLHF. The chain joins TRBV28 to TRBJ1-6, with TRBD1 as a possible D gene (6 bases). CDR3 length: 13 residues. Trimming cost V 5 bases and J 9 bases, with 11 bases left between them. Germline CDR1 and CDR2: MDHEN and SYDVKM.